Shown below are 9 T cell receptor beta chains from a single sample sequenced in a study of graft-versus-host responses after intestinal transplantation. These receptors have no identified antigens. Assay used: immunoSEQ multiplex PCR; TCRdb lists only in-frame clones, some missing. The top ten clones hold 1.5% to 2% of a sample with around 99,000 clones, roughly 91% of them seen once. Specimen: unstimulated CD8+ T cells sorted from spleen or lymph node cells, collected before intestinal transplant. All receptors derive from a human donor who received an intestinal transplant.

This chain uses TRBV5-4 with TRBJ2-5; 7 positions match TRBD1. Unmatched junction bases numbered 4, after V lost 4 bases and J lost 4 bases. The CDR3 sequence is 13 residues long. CDR1 and CDR2 from the germline V gene are SGHNT and YYREEE (reference sequence). The CDR3 protein is CASSTTGTETQYF. DNA for the CDR3: TGTGCCAGCAGCACGACAGGGACAGAGACCCAGTACTTC.

The CDR3 protein is CASSLITSSGEQYF. CDR3 bases: TGTGCCAGCAGCTTAATCACCTCGTCCGGCGAGCAGTACTTC. The rearrangement joins TRBV11-2 to TRBJ2-7; no clear D gene. Germline CDR1 is SGHAT and CDR2 is FQNNGV. The CDR3 consists of 14 residues. V was cut by 2 bases and J by 6 bases, with 14 bases left in between. Full variable domain (missing parts from reference TRBV11-2 and TRBJ2-7): EAGVAQSPRYKIIEKRQSVAFWCNPISGHATLYWYQQILGQGPKLLIQFQNNGVVDDSQLPKDRFSAERLKGVDSTLKIQPAKLEDSAVYLCASSLITSSGEQYFGPGTRLTVT.

This rearrangement joins TRBV9 to TRBJ2-1; 13 positions match TRBD2. CDR3 length: 17 amino acids. With V trimmed by 4 bases and J by 4 bases, 8 bases remained unmatched. The germline V gene encodes CDR1 SGDLS and CDR2 YYNGEE. The CDR3 region has the DNA TGTGCCAGCAGCTTCGGACTAGCGGGGGTAGGATACAATGAGCAGTTCTTC. Translating it yields CASSFGLAGVGYNEQFF. Based on the CDR3 plus reference TRBV9 and TRBJ2-1, the full variable domain is DSGVTQTPKHLITATGQRVTLRCSPRSGDLSVYWYQQSLDQGLQFLIQYYNGEERAKGNILERFSAQQFPDLHSELNLSSLELGDSALYFCASSFGLAGVGYNEQFFGPGTRLTVL.

The chain is built from TRBV6-1 and TRBJ1-3; 10 bases agree with TRBD1. The V gene end was trimmed by 2 bases and the J gene end by 3 bases; junction bases not matched to a gene: 10. Germline V lookup: CDR1 MNHNS, CDR2 SASEGT. The CDR3 length is 18 residues. CDR3 DNA: TGTGCCAGCAGTGAATTCAGGGACAGGGGTAGAGATGGAAACACCATATATTTT. Amino acids: CASSEFRDRGRDGNTIYF.

This rearrangement joins TRBV15 to TRBJ1-2; tentative D call: TRBD1 (5 bases). V was trimmed by 5 bases and J by 0 bases, leaving 16 bases between them. The CDR3 consists of 16 residues. CDR1 LNHNV and CDR2 YYDKDF come from the germline V gene (reference sequence). CDR3 nucleotide sequence: TGTGCCACCAGCCCGGACAAGGGGCACTCTAACTATGGCTACACCTTC. Amino acid sequence: CATSPDKGHSNYGYTF. Full variable domain (remainder filled in from reference TRBV15 and TRBJ1-2): DAMVIQNPRYQVTQFGKPVTLSCSQTLNHNVMYWYQQKSSQAPKLLFHYYDKDFNNEADTPDNFQSRRPNTSFCFLDIRSPGLGDTAMYLCATSPDKGHSNYGYTFGSGTRLTVV.

The gene calls are TRBV10-3 and TRBJ2-5; D may be TRBD2 (5 bases). This CDR3 is built from 15 residues. Per the germline V gene, CDR1 is ENHRY and CDR2 is SYGVKD. V gave up 5 bases and J gave up 5 bases, with 18 bases separating them. CDR3 amino acids: CAISPSPASSETQYF. In DNA form, the CDR3 reads TGTGCCATCAGTCCCAGCCCGGCTAGCTCTGAGACCCAGTACTTC.

V is TRBV21-1 and J is TRBJ1-3. TRBV21-1 is listed as a pseudogene. The length of the CDR3 is 15 residues. The CDR3 sequence: CASSKYASEGNTIYF. Written as DNA, the CDR3 is TGTGCCAGCAGCAAATATGCCAGCGAAGGAAACACCATATATTTT.

V gene TRBV29-1 combines with J gene TRBJ2-2, with TRBD1 matching 8 bases. Germline loops: CDR1 SQVTM, CDR2 ANQGSEA. The CDR3 totals 14 residues. J was trimmed by 5 bases and V by 7 bases; bases with no gene match: 9. The CDR3 here is CSGTRTGRTGELFF. CDR3 sequence (DNA): TGCAGCGGTACACGGACAGGGAGGACCGGGGAGCTGTTTTTT.

The rearrangement joins TRBV13 to TRBJ2-5; 7 nucleotides agree with TRBD1. Germline V lookup: CDR1 PRHDT, CDR2 FYEKMQ (reference sequence). V shed 5 bases, J shed 1 base, and the junction held 4 bases outside the gene matches. The CDR3 is made up of 14 amino acids. The CDR3 is CASSNRQGQETQYF. In DNA, the CDR3 is TGTGCCAGCAGCAACAGACAGGGCCAAGAGACCCAGTACTTC.